The 26 T cell receptor beta chains listed next were all sequenced from one sample in a study of blood T cell repertoires in COVID-19 (dated by TCRdb to 2020 to 2022). To prepare the library, the immunoSEQ multiplex PCR assay was applied. The source is immuneACCESS, and TCRdb retained only in-frame sequences with V and J called. Part of the clones is not carried over; for the studies checked, unresolved V genes explain less than half of this, and the remainder is unexplained. The table for this sample lists about 270,000 clones; 75% to 90% of them were counted only once. The ten largest clonotypes hold over 4% of the sample. The sequenced sample consisted of PBMCs or T cells enriched from blood (not recorded which). Receptor source: a woman between 25 and 40 years old with acute COVID-19.

The chain is built from TRBV5-4 and TRBJ1-6; 9 bases match TRBD1. Germline loops: CDR1 SGHNT, CDR2 YYREEE (reference sequence). J gave up 7 bases and V 4 bases, and 3 bases lay outside the gene matches. There are 14 residues in the CDR3. For the CDR3, the DNA is TGTGCCAGCAGCCGGGACAGGGTGAATTCACCCCTCCACTTT. Amino acid sequence: CASSRDRVNSPLHF.

The chain couples TRBV10-3 to TRBJ2-1, with TRBD2 matching over 14 bases. Germline trimming cut 10 bases from V and 9 bases from J; bases unmatched to any gene: 8. Germline CDR1 reads ENHRY; CDR2 reads SYGVKD. The CDR3 is made up of 14 amino acids. CDR3 protein: CATNSGTSGSEQFF. CDR3 coding DNA: TGTGCCACAAACTCCGGGACTAGCGGGAGTGAGCAGTTCTTC.

This clone was seen once. This chain uses TRBV2 with TRBJ2-7, with 14 bases identical to TRBD2. The CDR3 runs to 17 residues. CDR1 is SNHLY, CDR2 FYNNEI, per germline. V lost 2 bases and J lost 2; bases outside the gene matches: 5. CDR3 amino acids: CASSEIGLAGGTYEQYF. Here the CDR3 DNA reads TGTGCCAGCAGTGAAATCGGACTAGCGGGAGGAACCTACGAGCAGTACTTC. Supplemented by reference TRBV2 and TRBJ2-7, the full variable domain reads EPEVTQTPSHQVTQMGQEVILRCVPISNHLYFYWYRQILGQKVEFLVSFYNNEISEKSEIFDDQFSVERPDGSNFTLKIRSTKLEDSAMYFCASSEIGLAGGTYEQYFGPGTRLTVT.

This chain links TRBV10-3 with TRBJ1-1; TRBD1 aligns across 11 bases. The germline CDR1 and CDR2 sequences are ENHRY and SYGVKD. V trimming: 7 bases; J trimming: 4 bases; junction bases outside the gene matches: 8. The CDR3 extends over 15 amino acids. CDR3 amino acids: CAITGTGGLGTEAFF. The CDR3 DNA reads TGTGCCATCACCGGGACAGGGGGGTTGGGCACTGAAGCTTTCTTT.

About this clone itself: The germline gene is not matched at one end of the junction; a read error may be the cause. The V and J genes are TRBV2 and TRBJ2-1, with 9 bases aligning to TRBD1. The CDR3 covers 15 residues. CDR1 is SNHLY, CDR2 FYNNEI, per germline. The CDR3 sequence is CASREDRGSYNEQFF. The CDR3 DNA sequence: TGTGCCAGCAGGGAAGACAGGGGGTCCTACAATGAGCAGTTCTTC.

The chain employs TRBV9 and TRBJ2-5; D is perhaps TRBD2 (5 bases). The germline V gene encodes CDR1 SGDLS and CDR2 YYNGEE. This CDR3 comprises 14 residues. Between the trimmed V and J ends, which lost 0 bases and 2 bases, there was a span of 8 bases. CDR3 sequence reads: CASSVVGGQETQYF. CDR3 coding DNA: TGTGCCAGCAGCGTAGTTGGAGGACAAGAGACCCAGTACTTC.

This rearrangement joins TRBV19 to TRBJ2-2, with D tentatively TRBD2 (5 bases). CDR1 is LNHDA, CDR2 SQIVND, per germline (reference sequence). This CDR3 has 13 residues. V gave up 9 bases and J gave up 5 bases, with 13 bases separating them. The CDR3 nucleotides read TGTGCCAGCAGGATTCCGGGGACCGGGGAGCTGTTTTTT. Its translation is CASRIPGTGELFF.

The chain combines TRBV28 with TRBJ1-1; D is ambiguous. V was pared by 8 bases and J by 2 bases, with 3 bases between. Germline V lookup: CDR1 MDHEN, CDR2 SYDVKM. The CDR3 has 10 residues. CDR3 bases: TGTGCCAGCGGCAACACTGAAGCTTTCTTT. Its translation is CASGNTEAFF.

V and J are TRBV28 and TRBJ2-3, with 7 bases that match TRBD1. This CDR3 region has 17 residues. The ends lost 5 bases at V and 0 bases at J; junction bases unmatched: 11. Germline V gives CDR1 MDHEN, CDR2 SYDVKM. The CDR3 loop reads CASSLTSGTVSTDTQYF. The CDR3 DNA follows: TGTGCCAGCAGTCTTACTTCCGGGACAGTTAGCACAGATACGCAGTATTTT.

This chain uses TRBV10-3 with TRBJ2-3; a weak D match, TRBD2 (6 bases). Germline values: CDR1 ENHRY, CDR2 SYGVKD. CDR3 length equals 15 residues. V was cut by 6 bases and J by 3 bases, with 16 bases left in between. The CDR3 is CAIRTRGLETDTQYF. The CDR3 DNA follows: TGTGCCATCAGGACTAGAGGTCTAGAGACAGATACGCAGTATTTT.

The rearrangement joins TRBV28 to TRBJ2-7; tentative D call: TRBD2 (6 bases). This CDR3 region has 15 residues. The germline V gene has CDR1 MDHEN and CDR2 SYDVKM. The V end was cut by 5 bases, the J end by 2 bases, with 16 bases between. CDR3 nucleotides: TGTGCCAGCAGTGCAACCGGGACTGGAACCTACGAGCAGTACTTC. Its protein product is CASSATGTGTYEQYF.

This rearrangement joins TRBV7-9 to TRBJ2-1; 9 bases match TRBD2. The CDR3 is 15 amino acids. With V trimmed by 6 bases and J by 0 bases, 3 bases remained unmatched. Looked up from germline, CDR1 is SEHNR and CDR2 is FQNEAQ (reference sequence). The DNA of the CDR3 is TGTGCCAGCAGACGTAGCGGGAGCTCCTACAATGAGCAGTTCTTC. Translated: CASRRSGSSYNEQFF.

The genes are TRBV25-1 and TRBJ1-1; D is possibly TRBD1 (6 bases). CDR1 is MGHDK and CDR2 is SYGVNS in the germline V gene. This CDR3 comprises 16 residues. V was pared by 6 bases and J by 1 base, with 18 bases between. The CDR3 DNA is TGTGCCAGCAGAGATAGTCAGGGGTGGGAGAACACTGAAGCTTTCTTT. It is translated as CASRDSQGWENTEAFF.

In this sample, this clone turned up once. The CDR3 region has the DNA TGTGCCAGCAGCTCCGCGGGGGTGGTAGCGGGAGGATACGAGCAGTACTTC. Translating gives CASSSAGVVAGGYEQYF. The chain has TRBV5-6 and TRBJ2-7, with TRBD2 matching over 10 bases. With 3 bases clipped from V and 4 bases from J, the junction kept 13 bases outside the gene matches. Germline-derived CDR1 and CDR2 are SGHDT and YYEEEE. The CDR3 runs 17 residues.

The V gene is TRBV29-1, the J gene TRBJ2-7; 12 bases are shared with TRBD1. CDR1 is SQVTM and CDR2 is ANQGSEA in the germline V gene. V trimming: 1 base; J trimming: 9 bases; junction bases outside the gene matches: 7. The CDR3 has 14 residues. CDR3 residues: CSVEGDRGRHRQYF. The CDR3, as DNA: TGCAGCGTTGAAGGGGACAGGGGGCGCCATCGGCAGTACTTC.

V gene TRBV27 combines with J gene TRBJ2-1; 12 bases match TRBD2. This CDR3 comprises 16 residues. Germline V gene data show CDR1 as MNHEY and CDR2 as SMNVEV (reference sequence). V lost 4 bases and J lost 9; bases outside the gene matches: 10. The CDR3 DNA sequence: TGTGCCAGCAGTTGGTTCCTAGCGGGAGGGCCTAGTGAGCAGTTCTTC. Translation: CASSWFLAGGPSEQFF.

The J gene is TRBJ2-3, the V gene TRBV5-4; D is perhaps TRBD1 (5 bases). CDR3 length: 13 residues. Per germline, CDR1 SGHNT and CDR2 YYREEE (reference sequence). V gave up 5 bases and J gave up 4 bases, with 11 bases separating them. CDR3 loop: CASSTQGADTQYF. DNA for the CDR3: TGTGCCAGCAGTACTCAGGGCGCAGATACGCAGTATTTT.

This clone was counted between two and nine times. V is TRBV6-5 and J is TRBJ1-2; D gene unclear. The germline V gene has CDR1 MNHEY and CDR2 SVGAGI. V gave up 6 bases and J gave up 2 bases, with 13 bases separating them. The CDR3 covers 14 residues. CDR3 nucleotides: TGTGCCAGCAGCGTTGGCACAGAGAACTATGGCTACACCTTC. It specifies CASSVGTENYGYTF.

This clone appeared a single time. The rearrangement uses TRBV2 and TRBJ2-1; 7 bases line up with TRBD2. Germline loops: CDR1 SNHLY, CDR2 FYNNEI. After removal of 2 bases from V and 4 bases from J, the junction contained 11 bases not matched to a gene. The CDR3 has 17 residues. The CDR3 is CASSEPERGQEYNEQFF. The CDR3 DNA is TGTGCCAGCAGTGAACCGGAGCGGGGCCAAGAATACAATGAGCAGTTCTTC.

In its sample, this clone was seen many times. The chain links TRBV30 to TRBJ2-7, with a weak D call TRBD1 (5 bases). V was trimmed by 3 bases and J by 5 bases, leaving 14 bases between them. This CDR3 region has 13 residues. Germline V CDR1 and CDR2: GTSNPN, SVGIG (reference sequence). CDR3 bases: TGTGCCTGGAGGGGGCGGAAAACCCACGAGCAGTACTTC. This gives the protein CAWRGRKTHEQYF.

The chain recombines TRBV19 with TRBJ2-6; 10 nucleotides match TRBD1. V shed 0 bases and J 2 bases; nucleotides not matched to a gene: 10. The length of the CDR3 is 20 residues. Germline lookup yields CDR1 LNHDA and CDR2 SQIVND (reference sequence). The CDR3 DNA reads TGTGCCAGTAGTATAGAACCGTTCGGGACAGGGGTAGCTGGGGCCAACGTCCTGACTTTC. Translation gives CASSIEPFGTGVAGANVLTF.

This clone was observed a handful of times. V usage is TRBV24-1 and J usage is TRBJ1-5; D ambiguous. Trimming removed 6 bases from V and 6 bases from J, with 8 bases in between. Per germline, CDR1 KGHDR and CDR2 SFDVKD. CDR3 length equals 12 residues. The CDR3 bases are TGTGCCACCAGTCCGGGTGGTCAGCCCCAGCATTTT. Translated: CATSPGGQPQHF.

A few counts support this clone. This chain uses TRBV28 with TRBJ2-1; 7 positions match TRBD1. CDR3 length equals 16 residues. Germline V CDR1 and CDR2: MDHEN, SYDVKM. V lost 7 bases, J lost 4 bases, and 13 bases stayed unmatched. The CDR3 bases are TGTGCCAGCAACGTACAGGGGATACTCTTTTACAATGAGCAGTTCTTC. Translation: CASNVQGILFYNEQFF.

V usage is TRBV28 and J usage is TRBJ2-2; TRBD2 agrees at 10 bases. This CDR3 has 19 residues. Germline values: CDR1 MDHEN, CDR2 SYDVKM. Trimming at V came to 1 base and at J to 4 bases, leaving 12 bases not matched to a gene. In nucleotides, the CDR3 is TGTGCCAGCAGTTTATTCGGACTAGCGGCTACCGGCCCCACCGGGGAGCTGTTTTTT. Encoded protein: CASSLFGLAATGPTGELFF.

The chain recombines TRBV3-1 (or the pseudogene TRBV3-2) with TRBJ2-7; tentative D call: TRBD2 (5 bases). Trimming took 1 base from V and 3 from J, leaving 19 bases between them. The CDR3 runs 17 residues. Germline-derived CDR1 and CDR2 are LGHDT and YNNKEL (reference sequence). Here the CDR3 DNA reads TGTGCCAGCAGCCAAGTCTCGAGCGGAGGAGACCTCTACGAGCAGTACTTC. Its translation: CASSQVSSGGDLYEQYF.

The chain carries TRBV5-5 and TRBJ2-1; 7 bases are a match to TRBD2. CDR3 size: 20 residues. Unmatched junction bases numbered 16, after V lost 1 base and J lost 0 bases. Germline V gene lookup returns CDR1 SGHKS and CDR2 YYEKEE (reference sequence). This CDR3 reads CASSLREGTGLRGSYNEQFF. CDR3 DNA: TGTGCCAGCAGCTTGAGAGAAGGGACGGGACTAAGGGGCTCCTACAATGAGCAGTTCTTC.